This T cell receptor (beta chain) was recorded in a study of glioma-infiltrating T cells after dendritic cell vaccination. The CDR3 is 15 residues long. Germline values: CDR1 MNHEY, CDR2 SVGAGI. V trimming: 5 bases; J trimming: 4 bases; junction bases outside the gene matches: 3. Patients had residual fresh-frozen tumor tissue and more than two years of survival data. None of the glioblastoma patients had an isocitrate dehydrogenase mutation. Broader study findings: No direct clonality-survival link was found; a diverse polyclonal response may matter.

Input was approximately 1.8 ug genomic DNA, or all available if less. Method: immunoSEQ multiplex PCR; TCRdb's copy keeps in-frame clones and lacks some. The table lists roughly 90,000 clones, 65% to 90% of them singletons, with approximately 14% in the top ten. As concerns this clone: Its antigen is undetermined.

The source material was blood, sampled before dendritic cell vaccination. The chain recombines TRBV6-5 with TRBJ2-2; the match to TRBD2 covers 11 bases. The clonotype originates from a human donor with glioblastoma. The CDR3: CASSILAGVTGELFF. The CDR3 DNA sequence: TGTGCCAGCAGTATACTAGCGGGGGTCACCGGGGAGCTGTTTTTT.